What follows are 9 T cell receptor beta chains derived from one specimen sequenced in a study of T cell repertoires in cytomegalovirus infection. The antigens for these receptors are not known. In TCRdb, the reads were re-called with MiXCR into one record per CDR3 protein. The sample records around 500,000 distinct CDR3 sequences, approximately 46% being singletons. The specimen comprised cultured PBMCs, sampled from culture after CMV antigen stimulation. These receptors all come from a human donor in good health (CMV status not recorded). Some clones in this sample may be carry-over from other donors' samples.

The chain has TRBV28 and TRBJ2-1, with TRBD1 matching over 8 bases. CDR3 length: 18 residues. The germline V gene encodes CDR1 MDHEN and CDR2 SYDVKM. The ends lost 2 bases at V and 9 bases at J; junction bases unmatched: 18. The CDR3 sequence is CASSLGPQGVSGAGEQFF. The DNA of the CDR3 is TGTGCCAGCAGTTTAGGACCACAGGGGGTTTCAGGTGCAGGTGAGCAGTTCTTC.

This clonotype was found many times. This rearrangement joins TRBV7-2 to TRBJ1-5; possible D gene TRBD1, 5 bases. The ends were cut back, 5 bases at V and 6 bases at J, with 17 bases in the middle. Germline V CDR1 and CDR2: SGHTA, FQGNSA. This CDR3 has 15 residues. CDR3 nucleotide sequence: TGTGCCAGCAGCATAGAAAGCAGGGTTGGTCAGCCCCAGCATTTT. Protein sequence: CASSIESRVGQPQHF.

The rearrangement uses TRBV2 and TRBJ1-1, with D unresolved. Trimming took off 6 bases at V and 6 bases at J, with 17 bases between the two ends. Looked up from germline, CDR1 is SNHLY and CDR2 is FYNNEI. This CDR3 region has 14 residues. The CDR3 DNA is TGTGCCAGCAGCCCTACCCTCGGAGACCCTGAAGCTTTCTTT. Translation: CASSPTLGDPEAFF.

The rearrangement joins TRBV6-5 to TRBJ1-1; 9 nucleotides line up with TRBD1. The germline V gene encodes CDR1 MNHEY and CDR2 SVGAGI. The ends lost 6 bases at V and 3 bases at J; junction bases unmatched: 5. This CDR3 has 14 residues. As DNA, the CDR3 is TGTGCCAGCAGCCGTACAGGGGGCGACACTGAAGCTTTCTTT. Protein: CASSRTGGDTEAFF.

The chain is built from TRBV7-2 and TRBJ2-5; D unresolved. V was pared by 1 base and J by 3 bases, with 9 bases between. The CDR3 consists of 14 residues. In germline, CDR1 is SGHTA, CDR2 FQGNSA. The CDR3 region has the DNA TGTGCCAGCAGCTTAGGCCCTAGGGAAGAGACCCAGTACTTC. The encoded protein is CASSLGPREETQYF.

This clonotype was detected a few times. The rearrangement links TRBV15 to TRBJ1-1; D is possibly TRBD1 (6 bases). The CDR3 totals 14 residues. The V end lost 3 bases, the J end lost 5 bases, and 13 bases lay between the germline ends. CDR1 and CDR2 from the germline V gene are LNHNV and YYDKDF (reference sequence). The CDR3 sequence is CATSRQGIVTEAFF. CDR3 DNA: TGTGCCACCAGCAGGCAGGGGATCGTAACTGAAGCTTTCTTT.

The chain uses TRBV7-8 and TRBJ1-1; D call uncertain. The length of the CDR3 is 15 residues. Germline assignment: CDR1 SGHVS and CDR2 FQNEAQ. Trimming cost V 3 bases and J 5 bases, with 16 bases left between them. The CDR3 here is CASSFPSGLGTEAFF. CDR3 in DNA: TGTGCCAGCAGCTTCCCTAGCGGACTGGGGACTGAAGCTTTCTTT.

Here the CDR3 reads CASSLAGLQANEQFF. CDR3 sequence (DNA): TGTGCCAGCAGCCTGGCGGGACTGCAGGCCAATGAGCAGTTCTTC. The genes are TRBV7-9 and TRBJ2-1; D may be TRBD2 (6 bases). CDR3 length: 15 residues. V lost 5 bases and J 6 bases, leaving 17 bases between the germline ends. Per the germline V gene, CDR1 is SEHNR and CDR2 is FQNEAQ (reference sequence).

Only one count was recorded for this clonotype. The genes are TRBV3-1 and TRBJ1-1, with D maybe TRBD1 (5 bases). The germline V gene has CDR1 LGHDT and CDR2 YNNKEL (reference sequence). V lost 6 bases, J lost 6 bases, and 14 bases lay in between. The CDR3 has 13 amino acids. CDR3 sequence: CASSPGEGAEAFF. CDR3 DNA: TGTGCCAGCAGTCCGGGGGAAGGGGCTGAAGCTTTCTTT. Full variable domain (outside the CDR3, taken from reference TRBV3-1 and TRBJ1-1): DTAVSQTPKYLVTQMGNDKSIKCEQNLGHDTMYWYKQDSKKFLKIMFSYNNKELIINETVPNRFSPKSPDKAHLNLHINSLELGDSAVYFCASSPGEGAEAFFGQGTRLTVV.